This T cell receptor (beta chain) appears in the sequencing data of a study of T cell responses to AZD1222 COVID-19 vaccine. Whole-study findings and limits: Repertoires were collected only later (after the peak T cell response had occurred). Unmutated variant regions reportedly attract nearly half of all spike-specific TCRs. Vaccination with two AZD1222 doses was followed by a rise in Spike-specific TCR breadth and depth. The sample set comprised mostly white British donors with more females, and clonal diversity was possibly underestimated.

Germline V gives CDR1 SGHVS, CDR2 FQNEAQ. V was pared by 5 bases and J by 0 bases, with 4 bases of the junction left unmatched. CDR3 length: 15 amino acids. Using immunoSEQ multiplex PCR, the repertoire was profiled, and TCRdb retains in-frame clones only, with some absent. The sample lists tens of thousands of clones; approximately 89% were seen once. Points on this clone: Its antigen remains unidentified.

Material: peripheral blood, obtained 28 days after the second AZD1222 dose. The V and J genes are TRBV7-8 and TRBJ1-1; 9 bases line up with TRBD1. The TCR sequence derives from an adult who received the AZD1222 COVID-19 vaccine. The CDR3 DNA follows: TGTGCCAGCAGCAGCTGGGACAGGGTGAACACTGAAGCTTTCTTT. Encoded protein: CASSSWDRVNTEAFF.